One sample yielded the 30 T cell receptor beta chains listed below, sequenced in a study of T cell responses to AZD1222 COVID-19 vaccine. This table comes from immunoSEQ multiplex PCR, and its TCRdb copy is limited to in-frame clones, with some not included. This table holds some 71,000 clones, 84% found once. The sequencing here drew on peripheral blood, taken on day 0 of AZD1222 vaccination. Receptors originate from an adult in good health.

This chain's CDR3 is CASSETGGRNTIYF. In DNA, the CDR3 is TGTGCCAGCAGTGAGACAGGGGGGAGAAACACCATATATTTT. The chain recombines TRBV25-1 with TRBJ1-3, with TRBD1 matching 9 bases. Trimming removed 3 bases from V and 5 bases from J; junction bases left unmatched: 2. The CDR3 loop spans 14 amino acids. The germline gives CDR1 MGHDK, CDR2 SYGVNS.

The chain links TRBV19 to TRBJ1-2, with D tentatively TRBD1 (6 bases). The germline V and J ends were trimmed by 4 bases and 3 bases, with 21 bases remaining between them. Germline CDR1 and CDR2: LNHDA and SQIVND (reference sequence). The CDR3 runs to 17 residues. This CDR3 is CASSTSIGRDTYYGYTF. CDR3 nucleotide sequence: TGTGCCAGTAGTACCTCAATCGGCCGGGACACCTACTATGGCTACACCTTC.

The chain carries TRBV5-1 and TRBJ1-1, with a possible D match to TRBD1 (5 bases). Trimming cost V 0 bases and J 8 bases, with 8 bases left between them. The CDR3 consists of 12 residues. Germline CDR1 is SGHRS and CDR2 is YFSETQ. Here the CDR3 reads CASSLGRDEAFF. In DNA, the CDR3 is TGCGCCAGCAGCTTGGGGCGGGACGAAGCTTTCTTT.

This chain connects TRBV30 to TRBJ1-4; D unclear. CDR1 and CDR2 from the germline V gene are GTSNPN and SVGIG (reference sequence). There are 13 residues in the CDR3. V lost 0 bases to trimming and J lost 7 bases, with 9 bases between them. CDR3 amino acids: CAWSVQAAEKLFF. The DNA for the CDR3 is TGTGCCTGGAGTGTTCAGGCCGCTGAAAAACTGTTTTTT.

V is TRBV27 and J is TRBJ2-7; 9 bases match TRBD2. CDR1 and CDR2 from the germline V gene are MNHEY and SMNVEV (reference sequence). Trimming cost V 6 bases and J 5 bases; bases outside gene matches: 14. CDR3 size: 16 residues. CDR3 region: CASSPRVRGGLDEQYF. The CDR3 nucleotides read TGTGCCAGCAGCCCAAGGGTGCGGGGGGGTTTAGACGAGCAGTACTTC.

Here the CDR3 reads CASSHQGGSTDTQYF. CDR3 sequence (DNA): TGTGCCAGCAGCCACCAGGGGGGAAGCACAGATACGCAGTATTTT. J is TRBJ2-3 and V is TRBV14; the D gene is possibly TRBD1 (7 bases). V shed 3 bases and J shed 0 bases, with 10 bases lying between them. CDR1 and CDR2 (germline): SGHDN, FVKESK. The CDR3 has 15 amino acids. Looking up the rest from reference TRBV14 and TRBJ2-3 gives the full variable domain: EAGVTQFPSHSVIEKGQTVTLRCDPISGHDNLYWYRRVMGKEIKFLLHFVKESKQDESGMPNNRFLAERTGGTYSTLKVQPAELEDSGVYFCASSHQGGSTDTQYFGPGTRLTVL.

This clone was observed a handful of times. The J gene is TRBJ1-2, the V gene TRBV25-1; D ambiguous. Trimming left V 2 bases short and J 5 bases short, with 3 bases between. The CDR3 spans 11 residues. Germline assignment: CDR1 MGHDK and CDR2 SYGVNS. Here the CDR3 DNA reads TGTGCCAGCAGTGAACTGTATGGCTACACCTTC. Translated, it gives CASSELYGYTF.

This sequence joins TRBV12-3 or TRBV12-4 and TRBJ1-2; D is undetermined. The CDR3 runs to 12 residues. V was pared by 1 base and J by 6 bases, with 6 bases between. CDR3 DNA sequence: TGTGCCAGCAGTTTAGTGGCTGATGGCTACACCTTC. Encoded protein: CASSLVADGYTF.

This chain links TRBV21-1 with TRBJ1-1; the table's D call TRBD1 went unverified against the DNA. TRBV21-1 is a recognized pseudogene. The CDR3 is made up of 13 amino acids. Here the CDR3 reads CASSPRTGAPAFF. DNA for the CDR3: TGTGCCAGCAGCCCACGGACAGGGGCGCCAGCTTTCTTT.

The rearrangement uses TRBV4-2 and TRBJ2-3; 9 bases agree with TRBD1. Germline V gene data show CDR1 as LGHNA and CDR2 as YNFKEQ. The CDR3 runs to 16 residues. V lost 2 bases to trimming and J lost 2 bases; unmatched junction nucleotides: 5. CDR3 protein: CASSQYRTGDTDTQYF. The CDR3 DNA sequence: TGTGCCAGCAGCCAATATCGGACAGGGGACACAGATACGCAGTATTTT.

DNA of the CDR3: TGTGCCAGTATGAGTAAGTACGCAAAAGAGAGGCTTCACAATGAGCAGTTCTTC. Protein sequence: CASMSKYAKERLHNEQFF. The chain has TRBV19 and TRBJ2-1; D is uncertain. Germline lookup yields CDR1 LNHDA and CDR2 SQIVND (reference sequence). Deletions cut 7 bases from V and 5 bases from J, with 27 bases between. The CDR3 is 18 residues long.

The chain employs TRBV30 and TRBJ2-2; 7 positions agree with TRBD2. Germline CDR1 is GTSNPN and CDR2 is SVGIG (reference sequence). V dropped 5 bases and J dropped 4; count of bases not matched to a gene: 10. This CDR3 has 15 residues. This CDR3 is CAWVRLGGSTGELFF. The CDR3 coding sequence is TGTGCCTGGGTTCGGCTGGGGGGGAGCACCGGGGAGCTGTTTTTT.

CDR3 DNA sequence: TGTGCCAGCAGCGGGGGACGATTCACAGATACGCAGTATTTT. Translated, it gives CASSGGRFTDTQYF. This rearrangement joins TRBV5-4 to TRBJ2-3; possibly TRBD1 or TRBD2 for D (5 bases each). The V end lost 4 bases, the J end lost 2 bases, and 11 bases lay between the germline ends. Germline V gives CDR1 SGHNT, CDR2 YYREEE (reference sequence). CDR3 size: 14 residues.

The rearrangement uses TRBV29-1 and TRBJ1-2; D gene unclear. The germline V gene has CDR1 SQVTM and CDR2 ANQGSEA. The CDR3 is made up of 12 amino acids. V was shortened by 5 bases and J by 5 bases, with 12 bases between the two germline ends. The DNA of the CDR3 is TGCAGCGTTTCGAGGGTTACGTATGGCTACACCTTC. This encodes CSVSRVTYGYTF.

This clone was detected a few times. The rearrangement links TRBV6-5 to TRBJ1-6; D is ambiguous. This CDR3 contains 14 residues. From germline, CDR1 is MNHEY and CDR2 SVGAGI. V was shortened by 3 bases and J by 9 bases, with 12 bases between the two germline ends. The CDR3 DNA sequence: TGTGCCAGCAGTTATGGGCAGGAGAGTTCACCCCTCCACTTT. Amino acids: CASSYGQESSPLHF.

The chain carries TRBV2 and TRBJ1-1; D not resolved. Trimming removed 8 bases at V and 8 bases at J, with 21 bases between. Germline lookup yields CDR1 SNHLY and CDR2 FYNNEI. The CDR3 runs to 14 residues. CDR3 protein: CASSGPTEQSEAFF. CDR3 DNA sequence: TGTGCCAGCTCCGGACCTACAGAGCAGAGCGAAGCTTTCTTT. Complete variable domain (other parts from reference TRBV2 and TRBJ1-1): EPEVTQTPSHQVTQMGQEVILRCVPISNHLYFYWYRQILGQKVEFLVSFYNNEISEKSEIFDDQFSVERPDGSNFTLKIRSTKLEDSAMYFCASSGPTEQSEAFFGQGTRLTVV.

The J gene is TRBJ2-3, the V gene TRBV27, with D hard to call. CDR1 and CDR2 from the germline V gene are MNHEY and SMNVEV (reference sequence). V was cut by 6 bases and J by 2 bases, with 15 bases left in between. The CDR3 spans 15 residues. The CDR3 sequence: CASRVGFSTTDTQYF. For the CDR3, the DNA is TGTGCCAGCAGGGTGGGCTTCTCTACCACAGATACGCAGTATTTT.

This clone was seen a few times. The chain employs TRBV28 and TRBJ1-2; D is unclear. The V end was cut by 1 base, the J end by 4 bases, with 10 bases between. Germline CDR1 reads MDHEN; CDR2 reads SYDVKM. This CDR3 has 14 amino acids. CDR3 protein: CASSLSPDAYGYTF. The CDR3 nucleotides are TGTGCCAGCAGTTTATCACCAGATGCCTATGGCTACACCTTC.

The genes are TRBV7-9 and TRBJ2-3; D is uncertain. CDR1 SEHNR and CDR2 FQNEAQ come from the germline V gene (reference sequence). The ends were cut back, 5 bases at V and 1 base at J, with 4 bases in the middle. CDR3 length: 12 amino acids. CDR3 sequence: CASSTRTDTQYF. In DNA form, the CDR3 reads TGTGCCAGCAGCACCCGCACAGATACGCAGTATTTT.

The V call is TRBV9, the J call TRBJ1-6, with a tentative D call TRBD1 (6 bases). The CDR3 contains 14 residues. Trimming took off 7 bases at V and 0 bases at J, with 8 bases between the two ends. In germline, CDR1 is SGDLS, CDR2 YYNGEE. The CDR3 DNA sequence: TGTGCCAGCGGGGGCGTCTCCTATAATTCACCCCTCCACTTT. Protein sequence: CASGGVSYNSPLHF.

In this sample, this clone turned up a few times. The V gene is TRBV5-1, the J gene TRBJ1-5; D call uncertain. Deletions cut 10 bases from V and 4 bases from J, with 12 bases between. CDR1 SGHRS and CDR2 YFSETQ come from the germline V gene. The CDR3 contains 12 residues. This CDR3 is CAVHPGNQPQHF. The CDR3 DNA reads TGCGCCGTGCACCCGGGGAATCAGCCCCAGCATTTT.

The rearrangement joins TRBV7-8 to TRBJ1-3; a possible D gene is TRBD1 (5 bases). The germline V gene encodes CDR1 SGHVS and CDR2 FQNEAQ. The germline V and J ends were trimmed by 9 bases and 4 bases, with 19 bases remaining between them. The CDR3 totals 15 residues. This CDR3 reads CASLTDRLPGNTIYF. The CDR3 nucleotides are TGTGCCAGTCTAACCGACAGACTACCAGGAAACACCATATATTTT. The complete variable domain, with remaining parts taken from reference TRBV7-8 and TRBJ1-3, reads GAGVSQSPRYKVAKRGQDVALRCDPISGHVSLFWYQQALGQGPEFLTYFQNEAQLDKSGLPSDRFFAERPEGSVSTLKIQRTQQEDSAVYLCASLTDRLPGNTIYFGEGSWLTVV.

This clone appeared once. The rearrangement joins TRBV2 to TRBJ2-7; D remains unclear. CDR3 size: 13 residues. V was trimmed by 7 bases and J by 0 bases, leaving 10 bases between them. Germline V lookup: CDR1 SNHLY, CDR2 FYNNEI. In nucleotides, the CDR3 is TGTGCCAGCACCTCAGGCAACTCCTACGAGCAGTACTTC. It encodes CASTSGNSYEQYF.

J is TRBJ1-1 and V is TRBV6-2 or TRBV6-3, with 7 bases fitting TRBD1. Unmatched junction bases numbered 12, after V lost 6 bases and J lost 11 bases. The CDR3 totals 13 residues. Germline V gene lookup returns CDR1 MNHEY and CDR2 SVGEGT. Here the CDR3 DNA reads TGTGCCAGCAGCCAAGGACAGGCCGGTGGGGCTTTCTTT. Translating it yields CASSQGQAGGAFF.

The chain couples TRBV4-1 to TRBJ2-7; 9 bases are shared with TRBD1. Germline CDR1 is MGHRA and CDR2 is YSYEKL. The CDR3 consists of 13 residues. The V gene end was trimmed by 4 bases and the J gene end by 10 bases; junction bases not matched to a gene: 8. DNA of the CDR3: TGCGCCAGCAGCCCCACAGGACAGGGGCTACAGTACTTC. Translated, it gives CASSPTGQGLQYF.

This chain uses TRBV7-3 with TRBJ1-6, with D perhaps TRBD1 (6 bases). V lost 4 bases and J lost 10, with 17 bases in between. The CDR3 consists of 15 residues. Germline V gives CDR1 SGHTA, CDR2 FQGTGA. This chain's CDR3 is CASSSQGPPNSPLHF. CDR3 in DNA: TGTGCCAGCAGCTCACAGGGACCCCCGAACTCACCCCTCCACTTT.

The V gene is TRBV4-1, the J gene TRBJ1-2; D perhaps matches TRBD1 (5 bases). V lost 0 bases and J 2 bases, leaving 16 bases between the germline ends. From germline, CDR1 is MGHRA and CDR2 YSYEKL. This CDR3 is built from 17 residues. In DNA, the CDR3 is TGCGCCAGCAGCCAAGACCCTGGGACGGGTTCCAACTATGGCTACACCTTC. This gives the protein CASSQDPGTGSNYGYTF.

This clone occurred a few times. V gene TRBV5-1 combines with J gene TRBJ2-7; 11 bases map to TRBD1. Germline-derived CDR1 and CDR2 are SGHRS and YFSETQ. This CDR3 spans 13 amino acids. Germline trimming cut 4 bases from V and 6 bases from J; bases unmatched to any gene: 3. The CDR3 loop reads CASSPDRGREQYF. Here the CDR3 DNA reads TGCGCCAGCAGCCCGGACAGGGGGCGCGAGCAGTACTTC.

This rearrangement joins TRBV29-1 to TRBJ2-1, with 9 bases fitting TRBD1. Germline V lookup: CDR1 SQVTM, CDR2 ANQGSEA. The CDR3 consists of 14 residues. After removal of 8 bases from V and 6 bases from J, the junction contained 11 bases not matched to a gene. This chain's CDR3 is CSLSPGQGVNEQFF. In nucleotides, the CDR3 is TGCAGCTTATCACCGGGACAGGGAGTCAATGAGCAGTTCTTC.

V is TRBV5-6 and J is TRBJ2-3, with D perhaps matching TRBD2 (6 bases). Germline CDR1 is SGHDT and CDR2 is YYEEEE. The V end was cut by 1 base, the J end by 5 bases, with 17 bases between. The CDR3 spans 16 residues. The CDR3 is CASSLLSGLAVDTQYF. CDR3 DNA sequence: TGTGCCAGCAGCTTGCTTAGCGGCCTAGCAGTAGATACGCAGTATTTT. The full variable domain, rest sourced from reference TRBV5-6 and TRBJ2-3, is DAGVTQSPTHLIKTRGQQVTLRCSPKSGHDTVSWYQQALGQGPQFIFQYYEEEERQRGNFPDRFSGHQFPNYSSELNVNALLLGDSALYLCASSLLSGLAVDTQYFGPGTRLTVL.